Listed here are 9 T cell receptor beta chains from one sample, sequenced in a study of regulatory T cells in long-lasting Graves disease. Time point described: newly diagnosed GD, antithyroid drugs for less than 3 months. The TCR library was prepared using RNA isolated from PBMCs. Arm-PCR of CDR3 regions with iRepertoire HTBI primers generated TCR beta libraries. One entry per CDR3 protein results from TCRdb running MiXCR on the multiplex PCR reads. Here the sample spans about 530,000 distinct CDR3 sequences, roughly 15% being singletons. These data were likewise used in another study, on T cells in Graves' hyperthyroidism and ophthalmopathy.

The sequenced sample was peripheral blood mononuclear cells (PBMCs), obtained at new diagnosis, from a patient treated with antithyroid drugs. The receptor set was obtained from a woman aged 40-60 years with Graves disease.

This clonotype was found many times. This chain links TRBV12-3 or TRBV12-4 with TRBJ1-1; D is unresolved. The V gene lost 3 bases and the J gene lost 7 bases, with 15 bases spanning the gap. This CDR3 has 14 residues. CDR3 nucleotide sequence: TGTGCCAGCAGTTTGGCAGGCGAGACGGATGAAGCTTTCTTT. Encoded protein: CASSLAGETDEAFF.

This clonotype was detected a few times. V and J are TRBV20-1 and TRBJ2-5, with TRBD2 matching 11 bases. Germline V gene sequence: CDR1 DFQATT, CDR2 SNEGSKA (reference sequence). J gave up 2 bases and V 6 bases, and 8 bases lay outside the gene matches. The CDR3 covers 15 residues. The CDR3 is CSARGLAGDQETQYF. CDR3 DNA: TGCAGTGCACGAGGACTAGCGGGCGATCAAGAGACCCAGTACTTC.

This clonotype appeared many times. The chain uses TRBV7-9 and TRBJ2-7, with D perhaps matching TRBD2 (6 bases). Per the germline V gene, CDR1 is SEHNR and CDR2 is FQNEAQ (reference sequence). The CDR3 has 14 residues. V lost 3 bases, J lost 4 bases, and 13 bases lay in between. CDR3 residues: CASSLGTGEYEQYF. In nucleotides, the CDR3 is TGTGCCAGCAGCTTGGGGACGGGAGAGTACGAGCAGTACTTC.

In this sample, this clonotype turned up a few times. CDR3: CAISVAGDWRLFF. The CDR3 coding sequence is TGTGCCATCTCCGTAGCGGGGGATTGGAGGCTGTTTTTT. The J gene is TRBJ2-2, the V gene TRBV10-3, with 9 bases lining up with TRBD2. The CDR3 is 13 residues long. V lost 8 bases, J lost 13 bases, and 11 bases stayed unmatched. The germline V gene has CDR1 ENHRY and CDR2 SYGVKD.

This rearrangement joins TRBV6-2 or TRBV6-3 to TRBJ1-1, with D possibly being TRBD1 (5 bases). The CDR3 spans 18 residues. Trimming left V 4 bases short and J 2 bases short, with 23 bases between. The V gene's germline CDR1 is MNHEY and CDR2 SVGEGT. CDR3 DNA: TGTGCCAGCAGTTTTCTTCTCCGGGACCCCCAGGGTAACACTGAAGCTTTCTTT. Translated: CASSFLLRDPQGNTEAFF.

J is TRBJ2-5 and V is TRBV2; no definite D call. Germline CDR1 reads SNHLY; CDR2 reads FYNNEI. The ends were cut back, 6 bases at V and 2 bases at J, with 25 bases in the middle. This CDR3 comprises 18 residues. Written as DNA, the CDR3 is TGTGCCAGCAGGAGCATTTCCGGAGACACCGCGAAGCAAGAGACCCAGTACTTC. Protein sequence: CASRSISGDTAKQETQYF.

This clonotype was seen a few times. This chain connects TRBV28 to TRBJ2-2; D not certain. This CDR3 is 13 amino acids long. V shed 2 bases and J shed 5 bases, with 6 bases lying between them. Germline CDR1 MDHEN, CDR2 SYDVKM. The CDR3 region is CASSLGHTGELFF. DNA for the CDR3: TGTGCCAGCAGTTTAGGGCATACCGGGGAGCTGTTTTTT.

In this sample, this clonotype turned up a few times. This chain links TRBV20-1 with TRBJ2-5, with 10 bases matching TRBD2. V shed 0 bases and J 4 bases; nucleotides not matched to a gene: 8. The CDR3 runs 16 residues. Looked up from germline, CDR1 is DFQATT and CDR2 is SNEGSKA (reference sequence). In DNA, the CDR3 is TGCAGTGCTAGAGACCCTAGCGGGGGCCGGGGAGAGACCCAGTACTTC. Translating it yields CSARDPSGGRGETQYF.

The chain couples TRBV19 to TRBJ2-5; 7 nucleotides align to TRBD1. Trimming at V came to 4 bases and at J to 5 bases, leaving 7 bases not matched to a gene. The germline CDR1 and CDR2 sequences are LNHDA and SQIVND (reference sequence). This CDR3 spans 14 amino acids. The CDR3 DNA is TGTGCCAGTAGTACCTCACGGGACAGCGAGACCCAGTACTTC. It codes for CASSTSRDSETQYF. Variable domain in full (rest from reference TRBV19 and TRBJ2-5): DGGITQSPKYLFRKEGQNVTLSCEQNLNHDAMYWYRQDPGQGLRLIYYSQIVNDFQKGDIAEGYSVSREKKESFPLTVTSAQKNPTAFYLCASSTSRDSETQYFGPGTRLLVL.